Listed below are T cell receptor beta chains from one sample, sequenced in a study of a mutant IDH1 vaccine in newly diagnosed glioma. Using immunoSEQ multiplex PCR, the repertoire was profiled, and TCRdb retains in-frame clones only, with some absent. The profile covers tens of thousands of clones, with around 85% appearing a single time and 2.9% taken by the ten largest. This sample comprised PBMCs, obtained from a glioma patient treated with radiotherapy, temozolomide or both. Receptor source: a man aged 25-40 years with glioma. CDR3s include the opening cysteine and the closing phenylalanine or tryptophan. A D gene is named only where the DNA matches it firmly. A row's size may be missing; if present it is once, few, many or a size class.

j_call | clone_size | d_call | v_call | cdr3_aa | cdr3_nt
TRBJ2-3 | once | NA | TRBV19 | CASKSRGTSTDTQYF | TGTGCCAGTAAAAGTAGGGGAACTAGCACAGATACGCAGTATTTT
TRBJ2-1 | NA | NA | TRBV9 | CASSVGPGDNEQFF | TGTGCCAGCAGCGTAGGGCCAGGGGACAATGAGCAGTTCTTC
TRBJ2-7 | NA | NA | TRBV6-5 | CASSPWAGEAYEQYF | TGTGCCAGCAGCCCTTGGGCAGGAGAAGCCTACGAGCAGTACTTC
TRBJ1-2 | NA | TRBD1 | TRBV7-8 | CASSLVVEQGDRLGGYTF | TGTGCCAGCAGCTTAGTAGTAGAGCAGGGGGACCGTTTGGGTGGCTACACCTTC
TRBJ2-2 | NA | NA | TRBV5-6 | CASSLDSMRQTNTGELFF | TGTGCCAGCAGCTTGGATTCTATGAGACAGACGAACACCGGGGAGCTGTTTTTT
TRBJ1-2 | NA | NA | TRBV2 | CASSEVGYTF | TGTGCCAGCAGTGAAGTAGGCTACACCTTC
TRBJ2-7 | NA | NA | TRBV4-1 | CASSQHRDVVYEQYF | TGCGCCAGCAGCCAGCACCGGGACGTAGTCTACGAGCAGTACTTC
TRBJ1-1 | NA | NA | TRBV28 | CASSPFADLQMNTEAFF | TGTGCCAGCAGCCCCTTCGCGGATTTACAGATGAACACTGAAGCTTTCTTT
TRBJ1-5 | NA | NA | TRBV27 | CASSLRGRNQPQHF | TGTGCCAGCAGTTTACGGGGTCGCAATCAGCCCCAGCATTTT
TRBJ1-4 | once | NA | TRBV29-1 | CSARGRGNEKLFF | TGCAGCGCCCGCGGTCGGGGTAATGAAAAACTGTTTTTT
TRBJ1-2 | NA | NA | TRBV5-1 | CASSFGQLNRYGYTF | TGCGCCAGCAGCTTCGGACAGTTAAACCGCTATGGCTACACCTTC
TRBJ1-4 | once | NA | TRBV28 | CASSGVQGMRGFEKLFF | TGTGCCAGCAGTGGGGTCCAGGGGATGAGGGGTTTTGAAAAACTGTTTTTT
TRBJ1-2 | NA | NA | TRBV5-1 | CASSLLPQDGYTF | TGCGCCAGCAGCTTGCTCCCCCAGGATGGCTACACCTTC
TRBJ2-7 | NA | NA | TRBV5-8 | CATSSPGAYEQYF | TGTGCCACCTCCAGCCCGGGGGCCTACGAGCAGTACTTC
TRBJ1-1 | few | NA | TRBV6-1 | CASSNLQGEGTEAFF | TGTGCCAGCAGTAACCTTCAGGGAGAAGGCACTGAAGCTTTCTTT
TRBJ2-1 | NA | TRBD2 | TRBV27 | CASSLSGGSSYNEQFF | TGTGCCAGCAGTTTAAGCGGGGGGAGCTCCTACAATGAGCAGTTCTTC
TRBJ2-5 | NA | NA | TRBV9 | CASSAPTGVETQYF | TGTGCCAGCAGCGCCCCGACGGGGGTAGAGACCCAGTACTTC
TRBJ2-7 | NA | TRBD1 | TRBV10-2 | CASSATGENYEQYF | TGCGCCAGCAGTGCCACAGGGGAAAACTACGAGCAGTACTTC
TRBJ1-1 | few | NA | TRBV18 | CASSPLENTEAFF | TGTGCCAGCTCACCACTGGAGAACACTGAAGCTTTCTTT
TRBJ1-3 | NA | NA | TRBV9 | CASSVSGLQSGNTIYF | TGTGCCAGCAGCGTTTCCGGGCTGCAATCTGGAAACACCATATATTTT
TRBJ1-5 | NA | NA | TRBV18 | CASSPNPLTGNQPQHF | TGTGCCAGCTCACCAAATCCACTAACCGGCAATCAGCCCCAGCATTTT
TRBJ2-1 | NA | NA | TRBV29-1 | CSAPLKARSYNEQFF | TGCAGCGCCCCCCTGAAGGCCCGCTCCTACAATGAGCAGTTCTTC
TRBJ2-2 | NA | NA | TRBV19 | CASSIVTGNTGELFF | TGTGCCAGTAGTATAGTGACAGGGAACACCGGGGAGCTGTTTTTT
TRBJ2-1 | NA | NA | TRBV6-6 | CASSRAEGFYNEQFF | TGTGCCAGCAGTCGGGCTGAGGGGTTCTACAATGAGCAGTTCTTC
TRBJ2-1 | NA | NA | TRBV5-1 | CASSLVWDTYNEQFF | TGCGCCAGCAGCTTGGTATGGGATACCTACAATGAGCAGTTCTTC
TRBJ1-3 | NA | TRBD1 | TRBV7-2 | CASRFDRVGNTIYF | TGTGCCAGCAGGTTCGACAGGGTTGGAAACACCATATATTTT
TRBJ1-2 | NA | NA | TRBV6-1 | CASSYTTGLYGYTF | TGTGCCAGCAGCTACACGACAGGCCTCTATGGCTACACCTTC
TRBJ2-5 | NA | NA | TRBV30 | CAWSAGPQETQYF | TGTGCCTGGAGTGCAGGACCCCAAGAGACCCAGTACTTC
TRBJ1-3 | NA | NA | TRBV12-2 | CASRLGDNSGNTIYF | TGTGCAAGTCGCTTAGGGGACAACTCTGGAAACACCATATATTTT
TRBJ2-1 | NA | NA | TRBV12-5 | CASGLVNQANEQFF | TGTGCTAGTGGTTTGGTAAACCAAGCCAATGAGCAGTTCTTC
TRBJ1-2 | NA | NA | TRBV10-3 | CAISESGQGTSGYTF | TGTGCCATCAGTGAGTCGGGGCAGGGGACGAGTGGCTACACCTTC